These T cell receptor beta chains were read from a single sample in a study of blood T cell repertoires in COVID-19. The table came from immunoSEQ multiplex PCR; TCRdb's copy has only in-frame clones and leaves some out. The data hold almost 400,000 clones, with around 87% observed a single time. Sequencing was performed on peripheral blood. The receptor set was obtained from a woman aged 60 to 75 with COVID-19, enrolled during active disease. Both conserved end residues are part of each CDR3.

TRBV18,TRBJ1-6,CASSPVRSYNSPLHF
TRBV11-2,TRBJ2-2,CASSLHLRGQGGELFF
TRBV7-9,TRBJ2-2,CASSSLRTGAGELFF
TRBV4-1,TRBJ2-2,CASSHRSGGTNTNTGELFF
TRBV7-2,TRBJ2-7,CASSRDRQTYEQYF
TRBV5-1,TRBJ2-2,CASSLGGVANTGELFF
TRBV5-6,TRBJ1-5,CASSSRRGSWPQHF
TRBV5-1,TRBJ2-7,CASSPGQGHSEQYF
TRBV19,TRBJ1-1,CASIGRQGANTEAFF
TRBV6-1,TRBJ2-2,CASSEVGANTGELFF
TRBV4-1,TRBJ2-5,CASSRFSSGETQYF
TRBV6-4,TRBJ1-1,CASSQSHVNTEAFF
TRBV6-5,TRBJ2-7,CAVLEAQGGKEYF
TRBV5-1,.,CASSGDGPLRELFF
TRBV12-5,TRBJ2-7,CASGLVPKDRVSYEQYF
TRBV11-3,TRBJ1-5,CASSKSPTADQPQHF
TRBV18,TRBJ1-1,CASSPYLERLKNTEAFF
TRBV27,TRBJ1-5,CASSPRGNQPQHF
TRBV4-1,TRBJ2-3,CASNSLWGGKRPGTDTQYF
TRBV12-3/TRBV12-4,TRBJ1-1,CASSLAGEAFF
TRBV5-4,TRBJ2-1,CASKAGGSYNEQFF
TRBV28,TRBJ1-6,CASSLWGDSPLHF
TRBV24-1,TRBJ2-3,CATSVGGVTDTQYF
TRBV4-1,TRBJ2-7,CASSPGRGQGSSYEQYF
TRBV4-1,TRBJ2-7,CASSHLMTFRGFGEQYF
TRBV30,TRBJ1-5,CAWSTGDRQPQHF
TRBV19,TRBJ2-1,CASGTSGGSYNEQFF
TRBV18,TRBJ1-1,CASSPQQGQDTEAFF
TRBV3-1/TRBV3-2,TRBJ1-2,CASSQGHRDYGYTF
TRBV6-5,TRBJ1-4,CASRGRGEKLFF
TRBV18,TRBJ1-2,CASSPEDRGGYTF
TRBV5-1,TRBJ2-7,CASSFPRGTGVGEQYF
TRBV27,TRBJ1-5,CASSRQVASNQPQHF
TRBV5-1,TRBJ2-2,CASSFTGNTGELFF
TRBV7-2,TRBJ2-2,CASSLTPQNTGELFF
TRBV19,TRBJ1-5,CASRPGQGIGQPQHF
TRBV10-2,TRBJ1-6,CASEREVGSPLHF
TRBV27,TRBJ1-4,CASKGAFNEKLFF
TRBV10-1,TRBJ2-2,CASPGGPNTGELFF
TRBV9,TRBJ1-6,CASSVKGDRDSPLHF
TRBV21-1,TRBJ1-1,CASAAGGTEAFF
TRBV5-5,TRBJ2-3,CASSSSGDTQYF
TRBV28,TRBJ1-6,CASSLVQSSSPLHF
TRBV5-4,TRBJ1-2,CASSYTGDYGYTF
TRBV5-1,TRBJ2-7,CASRGEGLSYEQYF
TRBV6-5,TRBJ1-1,CASRTGFMNTEAFF
TRBV7-2,TRBJ1-4,CASSYLVGLTNEKLFF
TRBV3-1/TRBV3-2,TRBJ1-6,CASSRRTGSSYNSPLHF
TRBV19,TRBJ2-3,CASSPHWGLYTDTQYF
TRBV25-1,TRBJ1-1,CASSVRDRDVATEAFF
TRBV12-5,TRBJ1-1,CASGVGGTGEAFF
TRBV11-3,TRBJ2-1,CASSRSSVAGPLREQFF
TRBV5-1,TRBJ1-6,CASSLWQGGSPLHF
TRBV28,TRBJ2-2,CASRTGQWNTGELFF
TRBV19,TRBJ1-5,CASSSWPVVQPQHF
TRBV5-4,TRBJ1-2,CASSVTGANYGYTF
TRBV7-8,TRBJ1-1,CASRGYRGTEAFF
TRBV9,TRBJ2-3,CASSYRTGGAADTQYF
TRBV10-1,TRBJ1-1,CASRGGRSTEAFF
TRBV2,TRBJ2-7,CASSEEGRYEQYF